Presented here are 32 T cell receptor beta chains from one specimen sequenced in a study of T cell responses to AZD1222 COVID-19 vaccine. Repertoires were generated with immunoSEQ multiplex PCR, while TCRdb's copy carries only in-frame clones and drops some. The sample holds 150,000 to 200,000 clones, around nine tenths seen once. The sequencing used peripheral blood, collected on day 0 of AZD1222 vaccination. The receptors shown here come from an adult in good health.

J is TRBJ1-2 and V is TRBV6-5; 7 bases map to TRBD1. Germline V lookup: CDR1 MNHEY, CDR2 SVGAGI. The trim removed 5 bases at V and 2 bases at J, leaving 5 bases unmatched. There are 14 residues in the CDR3. CDR3 nucleotide sequence: TGTGCCAGCAGTCCCCAGGGGGTGAACTATGGCTACACCTTC. Translated, it gives CASSPQGVNYGYTF.

The chain uses TRBV13 and TRBJ2-2; D is unresolved. Trimming pared 7 bases from V and 1 base from J, leaving 10 bases between. The V gene's germline CDR1 is PRHDT and CDR2 FYEKMQ (reference sequence). This CDR3 is 14 amino acids long. CDR3 in amino acids: CASTLEQNTGELFF. The CDR3 DNA reads TGTGCCAGCACGCTGGAGCAGAACACCGGGGAGCTGTTTTTT.

The gene calls are TRBV5-6 and TRBJ2-7; 11 positions match TRBD2. Germline-derived CDR1 and CDR2 are SGHDT and YYEEEE. The CDR3 length is 16 residues. Trimming took 4 bases from V and 1 from J; bases not matched to a gene: 7. For the CDR3, the DNA is TGTGCCAGCAGCCCCCTAGGGACTAGCGGATCCTACGAGCAGTACTTC. Translated: CASSPLGTSGSYEQYF.

This chain uses TRBV5-1 with TRBJ2-7; TRBD1 is a possible D gene (5 bases). The CDR3 spans 13 residues. The germline V gene encodes CDR1 SGHRS and CDR2 YFSETQ. Between the trimmed V and J ends, which lost 4 bases and 2 bases, there was a span of 10 bases. The chain's CDR3 is CASSLPTAYEQYF. CDR3 DNA: TGCGCCAGCAGCCTACCGACAGCCTACGAGCAGTACTTC.

V gene TRBV7-9 combines with J gene TRBJ1-5; D is unclear. The CDR3 totals 14 residues. V was clipped by 0 bases and J by 5 bases, with 8 bases between them. CDR1 is SEHNR, CDR2 FQNEAQ, per germline (reference sequence). The DNA for the CDR3 is TGTGCCAGCAGCTTAGCGGGTTTGGATCAGCCCCAGCATTTT. Translated: CASSLAGLDQPQHF.

This sequence joins TRBV2 and TRBJ1-1; unclear D gene. Germline V gene sequence: CDR1 SNHLY, CDR2 FYNNEI. The V and J ends lost 3 bases and 1 base respectively, with 9 bases between them. The CDR3 runs to 14 residues. The DNA of the CDR3 is TGTGCCAGCAGTGAGATGGCCGAGAACACTGAAGCTTTCTTT. It is translated as CASSEMAENTEAFF.

The genes are TRBV18 and TRBJ1-2; TRBD1 is a possible D gene (6 bases). Germline CDR1 reads KGHSH; CDR2 reads LQKENI. V dropped 3 bases and J dropped 4 bases, with 24 bases sitting between them. CDR3 length: 18 residues. This CDR3 is CASSPGAGVGARLYGYTF. CDR3 bases: TGTGCCAGCTCACCGGGGGCCGGGGTTGGAGCGCGGCTCTATGGCTACACCTTC.

J is TRBJ1-5 and V is TRBV19, with TRBD1 as a possible D gene (6 bases). Germline CDR1 LNHDA, CDR2 SQIVND (reference sequence). Trimming removed 8 bases at V and 2 bases at J, with 13 bases between. The CDR3 sequence is 14 residues long. The CDR3 region has the DNA TGTGCCAGTGCAACCTACAGGGGCAATCAGCCCCAGCATTTT. This translates into CASATYRGNQPQHF.

CDR3 residues: CASSISGKGKDTQYF. CDR3 DNA sequence: TGTGCCAGTAGTATCAGCGGGAAAGGGAAAGATACGCAGTATTTT. The V gene is TRBV19, the J gene TRBJ2-3, with TRBD2 matching 7 bases. Germline assignment: CDR1 LNHDA and CDR2 SQIVND (reference sequence). J gave up 5 bases and V 3 bases, and 8 bases lay outside the gene matches. The CDR3 is 15 residues long.

The rearrangement joins TRBV10-1 to TRBJ1-1; a possible D gene is TRBD1 (6 bases). Germline CDR1 is WNHNN and CDR2 is SYGVQD (reference sequence). The CDR3 consists of 12 residues. Trimming removed 6 bases at V and 8 bases at J, with 13 bases between. The CDR3, as DNA: TGCGCCAGCAGGAACAGGGAGACGGAAGCTTTCTTT. Translated, it gives CASRNRETEAFF.

This chain links TRBV6-5 with TRBJ1-1; TRBD1 might be the D (5 bases). V lost 2 bases and J lost 3, with 10 bases in between. From germline, CDR1 is MNHEY and CDR2 SVGAGI. This CDR3 is built from 14 residues. Here the CDR3 reads CASSYRSRDTEAFF. CDR3 DNA: TGTGCCAGCAGTTACAGGAGCAGGGACACTGAAGCTTTCTTT.

V gene TRBV6-6 combines with J gene TRBJ1-1; no definite D call. Germline CDR1 and CDR2: MNHNY and SVGAGI (reference sequence). The CDR3 has 13 residues. Deletions cut 5 bases from V and 0 bases from J, with 7 bases between. CDR3 sequence (DNA): TGTGCCAGCAGTCAATCACTGAACACTGAAGCTTTCTTT. It translates to CASSQSLNTEAFF.

The chain has TRBV28 and TRBJ2-5; 7 positions match TRBD2. Germline values: CDR1 MDHEN, CDR2 SYDVKM. The CDR3 sequence is 14 residues long. V trimming: 2 bases; J trimming: 5 bases; junction bases outside the gene matches: 5. The CDR3 sequence: CASSLAGARETQYF. CDR3 nucleotides: TGTGCCAGCAGTTTAGCGGGAGCTCGGGAGACCCAGTACTTC.

The chain links TRBV6-1 to TRBJ1-1; no clear D gene. CDR1 and CDR2 (germline): MNHNS, SASEGT. With 1 base removed from V and 8 bases from J, the gap between germline ends came to 5 bases. This CDR3 region has 11 residues. As DNA, the CDR3 is TGTGCCAGCAGTGAAGTCGGCGAAGCTTTCTTT. It specifies CASSEVGEAFF.

The V gene is TRBV6-1, the J gene TRBJ2-7; TRBD2 matches 8 bases. In germline, CDR1 is MNHNS, CDR2 SASEGT. Trimming at V came to 2 bases and at J to 4 bases, leaving 1 base not matched to a gene. The CDR3 contains 13 residues. The CDR3 nucleotides are TGTGCCAGCAGTGAACCGGGGGGGTACGAGCAGTACTTC. Translating gives CASSEPGGYEQYF.

The J gene is TRBJ1-2, the V gene TRBV27, with D maybe TRBD1 (5 bases). The germline V gene encodes CDR1 MNHEY and CDR2 SMNVEV (reference sequence). V was pared by 5 bases and J by 8 bases, with 15 bases between. CDR3 size: 13 residues. The CDR3 loop is CASSQRAGYGYTF. The CDR3 bases are TGTGCCAGCAGTCAAAGGGCAGGGTACGGCTACACCTTC.

This clone was detected only once. CDR3 sequence reads: CASSLGAAQSDEQYF. The DNA for the CDR3 is TGTGCCAGCAGTTTAGGGGCGGCCCAATCGGACGAGCAGTACTTC. This chain joins TRBV28 and TRBJ2-7, with D perhaps TRBD1 (5 bases). The CDR3 consists of 15 residues. Trimming took 2 bases from V and 5 from J, leaving 16 bases between them. The germline CDR1 and CDR2 sequences are MDHEN and SYDVKM.

The chain carries TRBV19 and TRBJ1-1; 10 nucleotides agree with TRBD1. The CDR3 has 14 residues. V gave up 5 bases and J gave up 4 bases; unmatched junction bases: 4. The germline V gene encodes CDR1 LNHDA and CDR2 SQIVND (reference sequence). The CDR3 DNA follows: TGTGCCAGTAGTCGGGACAGGGGTACCACTGAAGCTTTCTTT. It codes for CASSRDRGTTEAFF.

The rearrangement uses TRBV3-1 (or the pseudogene TRBV3-2) and TRBJ2-3, with 10 bases matching TRBD2. CDR1 is LGHDT, CDR2 YNNKEL, per germline (reference sequence). The CDR3 spans 15 residues. V trimming: 1 base; J trimming: 6 bases; junction bases outside the gene matches: 4. CDR3 sequence: CASSQGLAGVDTQYF. The DNA of the CDR3 is TGTGCCAGCAGCCAAGGGCTAGCGGGAGTTGATACGCAGTATTTT.

This chain connects TRBV2 to TRBJ2-7; 9 bases fit TRBD1. The CDR3 runs 12 residues. The germline gives CDR1 SNHLY, CDR2 FYNNEI. The ends lost 8 bases at V and 3 bases at J; junction bases unmatched: 2. The CDR3 DNA is TGTGCCAGCGCGACAGGGGGCTACGAGCAGTACTTC. Residues: CASATGGYEQYF.

This clone was seen a single time. The gene calls are TRBV30 and TRBJ1-6; unclear D gene. The CDR3 length is 11 residues. V shed 3 bases and J shed 6 bases, with 3 bases lying between them. Germline CDR1 and CDR2: GTSNPN and SVGIG (reference sequence). The CDR3 coding sequence is TGTGCCTGGAGATCTAATTCACCCCTCCACTTT. Translated, it gives CAWRSNSPLHF.

The V and J genes are TRBV10-1 and TRBJ2-7; 10 positions agree with TRBD1. Germline V gene data show CDR1 as WNHNN and CDR2 as SYGVQD (reference sequence). The trim removed 6 bases at V and 2 bases at J, leaving 7 bases unmatched. CDR3 length: 15 residues. The CDR3 is CASSRDRGFPYEQYF. The CDR3 nucleotides are TGCGCCAGCAGCCGGGACAGGGGATTTCCCTACGAGCAGTACTTC.

V is TRBV3-1 (or the pseudogene TRBV3-2) and J is TRBJ2-7; 7 bases are a match to TRBD1. CDR1 LGHDT and CDR2 YNNKEL come from the germline V gene (reference sequence). Trimming removed 3 bases from V and 3 bases from J; junction bases left unmatched: 11. The CDR3 runs 16 residues. CDR3 region: CASSQGAGTVGYEQYF. CDR3 sequence (DNA): TGTGCCAGCAGCCAGGGTGCCGGGACAGTTGGCTACGAGCAGTACTTC.

The chain is built from TRBV2 and TRBJ2-1, with a possible D match to TRBD1 (6 bases). The germline V gene has CDR1 SNHLY and CDR2 FYNNEI. CDR3 length: 14 amino acids. Trimming removed 2 bases from V and 7 bases from J, with 12 bases in between. CDR3 sequence reads: CASSERGKRNEQFF. The CDR3 bases are TGTGCCAGCAGTGAAAGGGGGAAGAGGAATGAGCAGTTCTTC.

The CDR3 sequence: CASTIGAPETQYF. CDR3 DNA: TGTGCCAGCACCATAGGTGCTCCGGAGACCCAGTACTTC. This chain connects TRBV2 to TRBJ2-5; D remains ambiguous. The CDR3 has 13 amino acids. Per germline, CDR1 SNHLY and CDR2 FYNNEI. Between the trimmed V and J ends, which lost 7 bases and 5 bases, there was a span of 14 bases. The full variable domain, rest sourced from reference TRBV2 and TRBJ2-5, is EPEVTQTPSHQVTQMGQEVILRCVPISNHLYFYWYRQILGQKVEFLVSFYNNEISEKSEIFDDQFSVERPDGSNFTLKIRSTKLEDSAMYFCASTIGAPETQYFGPGTRLLVL.

This clone has just one count. This sequence joins TRBV5-3 and TRBJ1-2; no firm D call. TRBV5-3 is an open reading frame, and its role is uncertain. The CDR3 length is 11 residues. V was shortened by 4 bases and J by 6 bases, with 7 bases between the two germline ends. This chain's CDR3 is CARSATDGYTF. Written as DNA, the CDR3 is TGTGCCAGAAGCGCCACGGATGGCTACACCTTC.

The V gene is TRBV6-2 or TRBV6-3, the J gene TRBJ2-7; TRBD1 might be the D (6 bases). V lost 2 bases to trimming and J lost 1 base, with 9 bases between them. Germline values: CDR1 MNHEY, CDR2 SVGEGT. The CDR3 has 14 amino acids. The CDR3 sequence: CASSYGGESYEQYF. CDR3 nucleotide sequence: TGTGCCAGCAGTTACGGGGGCGAGTCCTACGAGCAGTACTTC.

The genes are TRBV12-3 or TRBV12-4 and TRBJ2-2, with D possibly being TRBD2 (6 bases). The CDR3 contains 13 residues. Trimming stripped 10 bases from V and 4 bases from J, with 13 bases between. CDR3: CATKGLLTGELFF. CDR3 DNA sequence: TGTGCCACCAAGGGACTTCTCACCGGGGAGCTGTTTTTT.

The V gene is TRBV7-6, the J gene TRBJ2-1; TRBD2 matches 9 bases. CDR1 is SGHVS and CDR2 is FNYEAQ in the germline V gene. The V gene end was trimmed by 4 bases and the J gene end by 3 bases; junction bases not matched to a gene: 10. The CDR3 contains 17 residues. The CDR3 DNA sequence: TGTGCCAGCAGCTCGCGCGGGAGGGCCCCCTACTACAATGAGCAGTTCTTC. Residues: CASSSRGRAPYYNEQFF.

The V gene is TRBV5-1, the J gene TRBJ2-2; D is unclear. V dropped 2 bases and J dropped 4 bases, with 9 bases sitting between them. Germline assignment: CDR1 SGHRS and CDR2 YFSETQ. The CDR3 extends over 14 amino acids. CDR3 in amino acids: CASSFPTRTGELFF. The CDR3 DNA reads as TGCGCCAGCAGCTTCCCGACTCGCACCGGGGAGCTGTTTTTT.

J is TRBJ2-7 and V is TRBV5-4, with D unclear. V was shortened by 4 bases and J by 5 bases, with 10 bases between the two germline ends. This CDR3 region has 12 residues. CDR1 is SGHNT, CDR2 YYREEE, per germline (reference sequence). The CDR3 loop is CASSKDPHEQYF. CDR3 DNA sequence: TGTGCCAGCAGCAAAGATCCCCACGAGCAGTACTTC.

DNA of the CDR3: TGTGCCAGCAGTCAACCTTCCGGGACGGAATTCAATCAGCCCCAGCATTTT. Translation: CASSQPSGTEFNQPQHF. This chain joins TRBV6-6 and TRBJ1-5; a possible D gene is TRBD1 (5 bases). Trimming took 5 bases from V and 3 from J, leaving 20 bases between them. Germline assignment: CDR1 MNHNY and CDR2 SVGAGI (reference sequence). This CDR3 region has 17 residues.